Below are 20 T cell receptor beta chains sequenced from a single sample in a study of T cells in Graves' hyperthyroidism and ophthalmopathy. RNA transcripts gave rise to amplified TCR beta CDR3 regions. A first-round RT-PCR of the TCR CDR3 used the HTBI primer set. TCRdb re-analysed the multiplex PCR reads in MiXCR, keeping a single row per CDR3 protein. There are about 290,000 distinct CDR3 sequences in the sample; approximately 12% occur only once, and almost 8% lies in the top ten. The specimen was blood. These receptors originate from a woman aged 25 to 39 with Graves' hyperthyroidism that later progressed to Graves' ophthalmopathy.

This clonotype was recorded at least ten times. The rearrangement joins TRBV30 to TRBJ1-2; D gene unclear. CDR1 is GTSNPN and CDR2 is SVGIG in the germline V gene (reference sequence). Trimming removed 2 bases at V and 8 bases at J, with 15 bases between. The CDR3 has 13 amino acids. The CDR3: CAWSRSGPGGYTF. In DNA form, the CDR3 reads TGTGCCTGGAGTAGATCAGGCCCGGGAGGCTACACCTTC.

This clonotype was seen a handful of times. The chain is built from TRBV29-1 and TRBJ2-1; the match to TRBD2 covers 8 bases. CDR1 SQVTM and CDR2 ANQGSEA come from the germline V gene. V lost 5 bases and J lost 4; bases outside the gene matches: 7. The CDR3 is 14 amino acids. The CDR3 protein is CSVPGLVLYNEQFF. The DNA of the CDR3 is TGCAGCGTTCCGGGACTAGTCCTATACAATGAGCAGTTCTTC.

At least ten counts were recorded for this clonotype. CDR3 sequence reads: CASSPLTGASEAFF. The DNA of the CDR3 is TGTGCCAGCTCACCTCTGACAGGGGCATCCGAAGCTTTCTTT. The chain recombines TRBV18 with TRBJ1-1; TRBD1 aligns across 8 bases. The germline gives CDR1 KGHSH, CDR2 LQKENI. The junction had 8 bases not matched to a gene; V was cut back by 3 bases and J by 8 bases. The CDR3 sequence is 14 residues long.

At least ten counts were recorded for this clonotype. This chain uses TRBV12-3 or TRBV12-4 with TRBJ2-1, with 9 bases fitting TRBD1. The CDR3 consists of 15 residues. Trimming took 5 bases from V and 6 from J; bases not matched to a gene: 8. The CDR3 reads CASSRVPGQGNEQFF. CDR3 DNA: TGTGCCAGCAGTCGAGTCCCGGGACAGGGCAATGAGCAGTTCTTC.

The chain carries TRBV6-1 and TRBJ2-2; the D is unclear. Trimming pared 1 base from V and 1 base from J, leaving 7 bases between. CDR3 length: 15 amino acids. The V gene's germline CDR1 is MNHNS and CDR2 SASEGT. In nucleotides, the CDR3 is TGTGCCAGCAGTGAAGTACACCTGAACACCGGGGAGCTGTTTTTT. Protein sequence: CASSEVHLNTGELFF.

There are many counts of this clonotype. The genes are TRBV6-1 and TRBJ2-3, with D perhaps matching TRBD2 (5 bases). Deletions cut 6 bases from V and 2 bases from J, with 12 bases between. CDR1 is MNHNS, CDR2 SASEGT, per germline. The CDR3 is 14 residues long. The CDR3 region has the DNA TGTGCCAGCAGGAGGACTCCCACCACAGATACGCAGTATTTT. This gives the protein CASRRTPTTDTQYF.

The table lists this clonotype with many counts. The rearrangement links TRBV27 to TRBJ1-1, with D perhaps TRBD1 (6 bases). Germline CDR1 reads MNHEY; CDR2 reads SMNVEV (reference sequence). The V end lost 5 bases, the J end lost 11 bases, and 15 bases lay between the germline ends. This CDR3 is 12 amino acids long. The CDR3 loop reads CASSPSGVGAFF. CDR3 nucleotides: TGTGCCAGCAGTCCCTCAGGGGTGGGGGCTTTCTTT.

The chain is built from TRBV9 and TRBJ2-7; maybe TRBD2 (6 bases). Trimming stripped 2 bases from V and 2 bases from J, with 11 bases between. This CDR3 spans 14 amino acids. CDR1 and CDR2 (germline): SGDLS, YYNGEE. The CDR3 region has the DNA TGTGCCAGCAGCGTTTCTGCGGGAACCTACGAGCAGTACTTC. Translating it yields CASSVSAGTYEQYF. The variable domain in full, with the rest retrieved from reference TRBV9 and TRBJ2-7, is DSGVTQTPKHLITATGQRVTLRCSPRSGDLSVYWYQQSLDQGLQFLIQYYNGEERAKGNILERFSAQQFPDLHSELNLSSLELGDSALYFCASSVSAGTYEQYFGPGTRLTVT.

This clonotype was recorded many times. The chain carries TRBV28 and TRBJ2-1; the match to TRBD2 covers 13 bases. The CDR3 consists of 15 residues. The V segment lost 5 bases and the J segment 7 bases; nucleotides outside the gene matches: 5. CDR1 and CDR2 (germline): MDHEN, SYDVKM. The CDR3 reads CASSPGLAGRNEQFF. The CDR3 DNA sequence: TGTGCCAGCAGTCCGGGACTAGCGGGAAGGAATGAGCAGTTCTTC.

This clonotype was recorded a few times. The CDR3 loop reads CAWSLVGNQPQHF. The DNA for the CDR3 is TGTGCCTGGAGCTTAGTGGGCAATCAGCCCCAGCATTTT. This chain uses TRBV30 with TRBJ1-5, with D uncertain. The CDR3 covers 13 residues. Per germline, CDR1 GTSNPN and CDR2 SVGIG (reference sequence). The V gene lost 3 bases and the J gene lost 2 bases, with 8 bases spanning the gap.

The chain combines TRBV19 with TRBJ1-1, with 8 bases aligning to TRBD1. The V and J ends lost 6 bases and 0 bases, in that order; junction bases with no gene match: 9. This CDR3 region has 16 residues. Looked up from germline, CDR1 is LNHDA and CDR2 is SQIVND (reference sequence). The CDR3 is CASRLAGQVMNTEAFF. The CDR3 bases are TGTGCCAGTAGGCTGGCGGGACAGGTTATGAACACTGAAGCTTTCTTT.

There are a few counts of this clonotype. The chain employs TRBV5-6 and TRBJ1-6; D not certain. This CDR3 contains 14 residues. The V and J ends lost 2 bases and 8 bases respectively, with 11 bases between them. CDR1 and CDR2 (germline): SGHDT, YYEEEE. CDR3 in amino acids: CASSLGDRDSPLHF. The CDR3 DNA sequence: TGTGCCAGCAGCTTAGGAGACCGCGATTCACCCCTCCACTTT.

This clonotype was recorded many times. This chain connects TRBV7-2 to TRBJ2-7, with 11 bases lining up with TRBD2. The CDR3 spans 17 residues. Germline V gene data show CDR1 as SGHTA and CDR2 as FQGNSA. Trimming at V came to 4 bases and at J to 1 base, leaving 9 bases not matched to a gene. The CDR3 sequence is CASSSHNSGRVSYEQYF. The CDR3 bases are TGTGCCAGCAGCTCCCATAATAGCGGGAGGGTATCCTACGAGCAGTACTTC.

V usage is TRBV7-9 and J usage is TRBJ2-7; D not certain. In germline, CDR1 is SEHNR, CDR2 FQNEAQ (reference sequence). V lost 1 base to trimming and J lost 2 bases, with 21 bases between them. The CDR3 runs to 18 residues. CDR3: CASSLDILPAQVPYEQYF. DNA of the CDR3: TGTGCCAGCAGCTTAGATATCCTCCCAGCCCAAGTTCCCTACGAGCAGTACTTC.

This clonotype occurred many times. The genes are TRBV19 and TRBJ2-3; 9 nucleotides align to TRBD2. Per germline, CDR1 LNHDA and CDR2 SQIVND (reference sequence). The length of the CDR3 is 16 residues. The J segment lost 2 bases and the V segment lost 5 bases, leaving 8 bases of the junction unmatched. The CDR3 nucleotides are TGTGCCAGTAGTGCGACCGGGACTAGCCACACAGATACGCAGTATTTT. It codes for CASSATGTSHTDTQYF.

On this clonotype itself: A much larger clone lies a single base off, so this may be a read error. The chain employs TRBV12-3 or TRBV12-4 and TRBJ2-1, with D perhaps matching TRBD2 (6 bases). V lost 6 bases, J lost 1 base, and 13 bases lay in between. The length of the CDR3 is 15 residues. CDR3 bases: TGTGCCAGCAGCTACGGACTAACTTCCTACAATGAGCAGTTCTTC. Residues: CASSYGLTSYNEQFF.

This clonotype was picked up many times. The chain has TRBV20-1 and TRBJ2-5; 10 positions agree with TRBD2. This CDR3 comprises 14 residues. From germline, CDR1 is DFQATT and CDR2 SNEGSKA (reference sequence). Germline trimming cut 6 bases from V and 2 bases from J; bases unmatched to any gene: 6. The CDR3 reads CSALTSGLQETQYF. Here the CDR3 DNA reads TGCAGTGCCCTGACTAGCGGGCTTCAAGAGACCCAGTACTTC.

There are a few counts of this clonotype. Written as DNA, the CDR3 is TGTGCCACCAGCACAAGGACTAGCGGGAGAGTCAGCTCCTACGAGCAGTACTTC. The encoded protein is CATSTRTSGRVSSYEQYF. The chain recombines TRBV15 with TRBJ2-7; 13 bases align to TRBD2. V shed 4 bases, J shed 0 bases, and the junction held 9 bases outside the gene matches. Germline values: CDR1 LNHNV, CDR2 YYDKDF (reference sequence). The CDR3 length is 18 residues.

This clonotype was recorded at least ten times. V and J are TRBV6-1 and TRBJ2-7; D is uncertain. Germline loops: CDR1 MNHNS, CDR2 SASEGT. V dropped 6 bases and J dropped 0 bases, with 9 bases sitting between them. The CDR3 has 13 amino acids. The CDR3 reads CASRSFGSYEQYF. The CDR3 nucleotides are TGTGCCAGCAGAAGTTTCGGCTCCTACGAGCAGTACTTC.

This clonotype has a count of ten or more. This sequence joins TRBV28 and TRBJ2-7, with D unresolved. V was cut by 3 bases and J by 7 bases, with 16 bases left in between. This CDR3 comprises 14 residues. Germline V CDR1 and CDR2: MDHEN, SYDVKM. The CDR3 bases are TGTGCCAGCAGTTTGCCGGCAGGCCCTAGGGAGCAGTACTTC. This translates into CASSLPAGPREQYF. Full variable domain (missing parts from reference TRBV28 and TRBJ2-7): DVKVTQSSRYLVKRTGEKVFLECVQDMDHENMFWYRQDPGLGLRLIYFSYDVKMKEKGDIPEGYSVSREKKERFSLILESASTNQTSMYLCASSLPAGPREQYFGPGTRLTVT.